One and the same sample provided the 26 T cell receptor beta chains below, sequenced in a study of blood T cells in healthy people across ages. A sample-barcoded 5' primer and a J-beta primer mix were used in a second PCR of roughly 6 to 11 cycles. TCRdb redid the calling of the 5' RACE reads with MiXCR, one entry per CDR3 protein. Among some 930,000 distinct CDR3 sequences listed, almost 30% were seen once. These data also formed part of another study, on T cells of mothers and their children.

The sequencing sample was made of blood. The receptor set was obtained from a woman aged 35 to 49 in good health.

The chain combines TRBV14 with TRBJ2-7; tentatively, D is TRBD2 (5 bases). Trimming pared 0 bases from V and 2 bases from J, leaving 11 bases between. Germline V gives CDR1 SGHDN, CDR2 FVKESK. The CDR3 sequence is 15 residues long. For the CDR3, the DNA is TGTGCCAGCAGCCAAGAAAAGCTCGGGGCCTACGAGCAGTACTTC. Translation gives CASSQEKLGAYEQYF.

The chain uses TRBV27 and TRBJ1-2; weak D call: TRBD1 (6 bases). Germline V gives CDR1 MNHEY, CDR2 SMNVEV (reference sequence). This CDR3 has 13 residues. V was cut by 3 bases and J by 8 bases, with 13 bases left in between. This CDR3 reads CASSFGGADGYTF. In DNA form, the CDR3 reads TGTGCCAGCAGTTTTGGGGGGGCGGACGGCTACACCTTC.

This clonotype turned up a few times. The chain couples TRBV12-3 or TRBV12-4 to TRBJ2-2; weak D call: TRBD1 (5 bases). The germline V and J ends were trimmed by 3 bases and 7 bases, with 12 bases remaining between them. CDR3 length: 14 residues. In DNA form, the CDR3 reads TGTGCCAGCAGTTTTCAGGGTTTCCTCGGGGAGCTGTTTTTT. This translates into CASSFQGFLGELFF.

Details on this clonotype: This sequence may be a read error, since a much larger clone differs from it by one base. The J gene is TRBJ2-1, the V gene TRBV6-2 or TRBV6-3; D might be TRBD1 (6 bases). Germline CDR1 reads MNHEY; CDR2 reads SVGEGT. The CDR3 consists of 16 residues. The CDR3 DNA follows: TGTGTCAGCAGGGGACGACTGGGGAGCTCCTACAATGAGCAGTTCTTC. As protein: CVSRGRLGSSYNEQFF.

This clonotype occurred many times. This CDR3 is CASSLEGYSYEQYF. The CDR3 coding sequence is TGCGCCAGCAGCTTGGAAGGGTACAGCTACGAGCAGTACTTC. The chain employs TRBV5-1 and TRBJ2-7; D gene unclear. V was pared by 0 bases and J by 3 bases, with 10 bases between. The CDR3 loop spans 14 amino acids. Looked up from germline, CDR1 is SGHRS and CDR2 is YFSETQ.

This clonotype was seen a handful of times. The chain recombines TRBV9 with TRBJ2-7, with TRBD1 matching 7 bases. Trimming cost V 4 bases and J 3 bases; bases outside gene matches: 10. Per germline, CDR1 SGDLS and CDR2 YYNGEE. The CDR3 loop spans 15 amino acids. CDR3 in DNA: TGTGCCAGCAGCCCGTGGACAGGAGACTACTACGAGCAGTACTTC. Translating gives CASSPWTGDYYEQYF.

The chain joins TRBV7-2 to TRBJ1-5, with D possibly TRBD1 on 6 matching bases. Germline-derived CDR1 and CDR2 are SGHTA and FQGNSA. The CDR3 consists of 15 residues. The V gene lost 1 base and the J gene lost 7 bases, with 14 bases spanning the gap. The CDR3 loop is CASSLGVTGNQPQHF. Written as DNA, the CDR3 is TGTGCCAGCAGCTTAGGTGTCACAGGGAACCAGCCCCAGCATTTT.

This clonotype was seen ten or more times. The CDR3 DNA follows: TGTGCCAGCACCTATTCCCTAGGCGGGGGCACCTTC. Translation gives CASTYSLGGGTF. This chain joins TRBV12-3 or TRBV12-4 and TRBJ1-2; weak D call: TRBD1 (5 bases). V shed 7 bases and J shed 13 bases, with 19 bases lying between them. The CDR3 runs to 12 residues.

The chain employs TRBV5-1 and TRBJ2-5; 9 nucleotides align to TRBD2. The CDR3 covers 15 residues. V was clipped by 5 bases and J by 2 bases; unmatched bases: 7. Germline CDR1 and CDR2: SGHRS and YFSETQ. CDR3 nucleotide sequence: TGCGCCAGCAGTTTGCCTAGCGGGGAGCAAGAGACCCAGTACTTC. This codes for CASSLPSGEQETQYF.

This clonotype was detected only a few times. The junction departs from germline at one end; a sequencing error may be responsible. V is TRBV4-1 and J is TRBJ2-3; the D gene is possibly TRBD1 (6 bases). From germline, CDR1 is MGHRA and CDR2 YSYEKL. This CDR3 has 14 residues. CDR3: CAGSQDRSTDTQYF. The CDR3 bases are TGCGCCGGCAGCCAAGACAGGAGCACAGATACGCAGTATTTT.

This clonotype showed up just once. A much more abundant neighbour one base away suggests this may be a read error. This chain uses TRBV12-3 or TRBV12-4 with TRBJ1-2; possibly TRBD1 for D (5 bases). The CDR3 has 13 residues. The CDR3 nucleotides are TGTGCCAGCAGCAATCCGGGACTCGATGGCTACGCCTTC. Its protein is CASSNPGLDGYAF.

This clonotype was recorded at least ten times. The CDR3: CSASEGTSGSYEQYF. The CDR3 DNA follows: TGCAGTGCTAGTGAAGGGACTAGCGGCTCCTACGAGCAGTACTTC. The chain recombines TRBV20-1 with TRBJ2-7; 11 bases align to TRBD2. Germline values: CDR1 DFQATT, CDR2 SNEGSKA (reference sequence). The CDR3 totals 15 residues. The V gene end was trimmed by 3 bases and the J gene end by 0 bases; junction bases not matched to a gene: 4.

This clonotype was observed many times. Being one base from a much bigger clone, this may be a read error. The chain uses TRBV20-1 and TRBJ1-1; 11 bases align to TRBD1. This CDR3 region has 12 residues. Looked up from germline, CDR1 is DFQATT and CDR2 is SNEGSKA (reference sequence). As DNA, the CDR3 is TGCAGGGCGGGACAGGGGGACACTGAAGCTTTCTTT. The encoded protein is CRAGQGDTEAFF.

This clonotype was recorded a few times. V gene TRBV3-1 combines with J gene TRBJ1-2; possible D gene TRBD1, 6 bases. Germline V gene lookup returns CDR1 LGHDT and CDR2 YNNKEL (reference sequence). Trimming shortened V by 2 bases and J by 6 bases, and 10 bases separated the two germline ends. The CDR3 has 13 residues. CDR3: CASSQFRGDGYTF. CDR3 bases: TGTGCCAGCAGCCAATTCAGGGGCGATGGCTACACCTTC.

The chain carries TRBV6-2 or TRBV6-3 and TRBJ1-5; D not resolved. V was pared by 3 bases and J by 4 bases, with 7 bases between. The CDR3 totals 13 residues. Germline V CDR1 and CDR2: MNHEY, SVGEGT. The CDR3: CASSYTQNQPQHF. DNA for the CDR3: TGTGCCAGCAGTTATACTCAGAATCAGCCCCAGCATTTT.

To note about this clonotype: At one end the junction does not follow the germline gene, possibly because of a read error. The genes are TRBV6-5 and TRBJ2-7; D gene uncertain. Germline V gives CDR1 MNHEY, CDR2 SVGAGI. This CDR3 comprises 14 residues. Written as DNA, the CDR3 is TGTGCCAGCAGCCTTCGGGCAGAAGGCGGCGAGCGGTACTTC. It codes for CASSLRAEGGERYF.

This clonotype was counted many times. The chain is built from TRBV28 and TRBJ2-1; D possibly corresponds to TRBD2 (5 bases). V was cut by 4 bases and J by 0 bases, with 10 bases left in between. Looked up from germline, CDR1 is MDHEN and CDR2 is SYDVKM. The CDR3 loop spans 15 amino acids. The CDR3 is CASSSLESSYNEQFF. CDR3 in DNA: TGTGCCAGCAGTTCACTAGAATCCTCCTACAATGAGCAGTTCTTC.

A few counts support this clonotype. The chain combines TRBV9 with TRBJ2-2; D gene uncertain. This CDR3 region has 16 residues. V was trimmed by 0 bases and J by 0 bases, leaving 9 bases between them. CDR1 is SGDLS and CDR2 is YYNGEE in the germline V gene. CDR3 region: CASSVVGSPNTGELFF. As DNA, the CDR3 is TGTGCCAGCAGCGTAGTCGGCAGCCCGAACACCGGGGAGCTGTTTTTT.

V and J are TRBV25-1 and TRBJ1-1; D gene ambiguous. Trimming took off 4 bases at V and 1 base at J, with 10 bases between the two ends. The CDR3 contains 14 residues. Germline V gene lookup returns CDR1 MGHDK and CDR2 SYGVNS. CDR3 in amino acids: CASSADWQNTEAFF. The CDR3 nucleotides read TGTGCCAGCAGTGCGGATTGGCAGAACACTGAAGCTTTCTTT. Looking up the rest from reference TRBV25-1 and TRBJ1-1 gives the full variable domain: EADIYQTPRYLVIGTGKKITLECSQTMGHDKMYWYQQDPGMELHLIHYSYGVNSTEKGDLSSESTVSRIRTEHFPLTLESARPSHTSQYLCASSADWQNTEAFFGQGTRLTVV.

This clonotype was observed many times. The chain has TRBV4-1 and TRBJ1-4; perhaps TRBD1 as D (5 bases). This CDR3 is 15 amino acids long. Germline loops: CDR1 MGHRA, CDR2 YSYEKL. The V and J ends lost 3 bases and 5 bases respectively, with 13 bases between them. The DNA of the CDR3 is TGCGCCAGCAGCCAGAATAACAGGTGGAATGAAAAACTGTTTTTT. This translates into CASSQNNRWNEKLFF.

This clonotype occurred many times. The DNA is left out, because the CDR3 cannot be placed on it with certainty; the CDR3 is given as TCRdb lists it. The chain combines TRBV28 with TRBJ2-7; the table's D call, TRBD1, has no DNA check behind it. Germline lookup yields CDR1 MDHEN and CDR2 SYDVKM. The CDR3 has 14 residues if both end residues are counted. The CDR3 is CASSSSDRVYEQYF.

Ten or more counts support this clonotype. The CDR3 loop reads CASSLTTKGDTQYF. The CDR3 region has the DNA TGTGCCAGCAGTTTAACGACTAAGGGTGATACGCAGTATTTT. This sequence joins TRBV27 and TRBJ2-3, with D perhaps TRBD2 (5 bases). The CDR3 sequence is 14 residues long. The V gene lost 2 bases and the J gene lost 6 bases, with 12 bases spanning the gap. Germline V lookup: CDR1 MNHEY, CDR2 SMNVEV (reference sequence).

This clonotype came up many times. The chain's CDR3 is CSVEDQAGFSTDTQYF. The CDR3 nucleotides read TGCAGCGTTGAAGATCAAGCGGGGTTTAGCACAGATACGCAGTATTTT. V and J are TRBV29-1 and TRBJ2-3; TRBD2 matches at 7 bases. Per germline, CDR1 SQVTM and CDR2 ANQGSEA. The CDR3 has 16 residues. The junction had 6 bases not matched to a gene; V was cut back by 0 bases and J by 0 bases.

The table lists this clonotype with a few counts. V gene TRBV7-9 combines with J gene TRBJ2-7, with D perhaps TRBD2 (5 bases). Trimming pared 5 bases from V and 5 bases from J, leaving 13 bases between. The germline V gene encodes CDR1 SEHNR and CDR2 FQNEAQ (reference sequence). CDR3 length: 13 amino acids. The CDR3 DNA is TGTGCCAGCAGCCCAGCGGTAAACGACGAGCAGTACTTC. Protein product: CASSPAVNDEQYF.

The chain recombines TRBV2 with TRBJ1-1, with TRBD1 as a possible D gene (6 bases). From germline, CDR1 is SNHLY and CDR2 FYNNEI. The CDR3 contains 17 residues. Trimming removed 5 bases at V and 6 bases at J, with 25 bases between. The CDR3 coding sequence is TGTGCCAGCAGTCCCGAAAAGAAGATACAGGGTTGGGCTGAAGCTTTCTTT. Residues: CASSPEKKIQGWAEAFF.

V and J are TRBV20-1 and TRBJ1-3; 8 nucleotides agree with TRBD1. CDR1 is DFQATT, CDR2 SNEGSKA, per germline (reference sequence). V gave up 6 bases and J gave up 0 bases; unmatched junction bases: 4. The CDR3 is 14 amino acids. The chain's CDR3 is CSAATGGSGNTIYF. The CDR3 nucleotides read TGCAGTGCCGCCACAGGGGGCTCTGGAAACACCATATATTTT.